This TCR beta chain was captured in a study of control samples from healthy donors and cancer patients. Per the germline V gene, CDR1 is LNHDA and CDR2 is SQIVND (reference sequence). Losses at the gene ends were 1 base for V and 7 bases for J; bases not matched to a gene: 4. The CDR3 is made up of 15 amino acids. Clones were read by immunoSEQ multiplex PCR, and TCRdb kept only the in-frame ones, dropping some. Among 120,000 or so clones listed, more than 85% were seen once. The chain links TRBV19 to TRBJ1-5; 10 bases are shared with TRBD1. The sample taken for sequencing was PBMCs. The receptor was derived from a man between 45 and 60 years old with head and neck cancer. The DNA of the CDR3 is TGTGCCAGTAGTATAGGACAGGGGGCTGGGCAGCCCCAGCATTTT. Protein: CASSIGQGAGQPQHF.